This TCR beta chain was sequenced for a study of blood T cell repertoires in COVID-19. Across the whole study: Sample material is recorded as cDNA or gDNA derived from T cells, B-cell-depleted T cells, or PBMCs.

The method was immunoSEQ multiplex PCR; TCRdb's version includes in-frame clones alone and lacks a portion of them. Of approximately 140,000 clones listed, roughly 83% are singletons. The CDR3 runs 15 residues. Per germline, CDR1 SGHRS and CDR2 YFSETQ. Deletions cut 2 bases from V and 3 bases from J, with 13 bases between. The sample taken for sequencing was peripheral blood. This chain uses TRBV5-1 with TRBJ2-3, with a tentative D call TRBD1 (6 bases). This receptor was taken from a man in his fifties or sixties with acute or convalescent COVID-19. The CDR3 protein is CASSFEGRGTDTQYF. CDR3 in DNA: TGCGCCAGCAGCTTCGAGGGTAGGGGGACAGATACGCAGTATTTT.